This T cell receptor beta chain came from a study of CD8 T cells in Susac syndrome. Recently defined diagnostic criteria classed the Susac syndrome patients as definite or probable. TEMRA cells were FACS-enriched, while CD8+ and CD4+ T cells were negatively isolated. After extraction with the RNeasy kit, about 0.45 to 1 ug of the RNA was reverse transcribed using random hexamers. TCRdb called the immunoSEQ multiplex PCR reads again in MiXCR, with one record for every CDR3 protein. The data hold approximately 74,000 distinct CDR3 sequences, with roughly 91% observed a single time. Study findings and constraints: There was no clonal expansion in the CD4+ T cell repertoires of Susac syndrome.

On this clonotype: What it recognizes is unknown.

Sequenced input: CD4+ T cells from PBMCs. This TCR came from a human donor with Susac syndrome.

The CDR3 region has the DNA TGTGCCAGCAGCGCCCTATTCAGGGTAGGGTCCGGGGACTATGGCTACACCTTC. Translation: CASSALFRVGSGDYGYTF. This chain uses TRBV9 with TRBJ1-2; maybe TRBD1 (5 bases). Trimming took 3 bases from V and 3 from J, leaving 24 bases between them. The length of the CDR3 is 18 residues. Germline V lookup: CDR1 SGDLS, CDR2 YYNGEE.